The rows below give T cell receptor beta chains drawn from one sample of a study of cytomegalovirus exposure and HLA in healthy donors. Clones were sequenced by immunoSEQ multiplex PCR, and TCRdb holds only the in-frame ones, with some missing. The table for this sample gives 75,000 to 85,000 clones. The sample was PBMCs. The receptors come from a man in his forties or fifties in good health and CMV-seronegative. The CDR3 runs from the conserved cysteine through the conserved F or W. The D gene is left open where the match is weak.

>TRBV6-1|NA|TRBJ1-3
CASSGSGVLGGNTIYF
TGTGCCAGCAGTGGTTCAGGGGTGTTGGGTGGAAACACCATATATTTT
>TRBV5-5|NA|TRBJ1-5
CASRPNGGALDQPQHF
TGTGCCAGCAGACCCAACGGAGGTGCATTAGATCAGCCCCAGCATTTT
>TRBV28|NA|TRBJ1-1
CASSLREYAFF
TGTGCCAGCAGTTTAAGGGAGTACGCTTTCTTT
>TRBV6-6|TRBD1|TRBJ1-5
CASRQGGLNQPQHF
TGTGCCAGCAGACAGGGGGGGTTGAATCAGCCCCAGCATTTT
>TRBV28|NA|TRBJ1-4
CASSLRGSGNEKLFF
TGTGCCAGCAGTTTAAGAGGGTCCGGTAATGAAAAACTGTTTTTT
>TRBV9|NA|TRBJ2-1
CASSVGLVSYNEQFF
TGTGCCAGCAGCGTAGGACTAGTTTCCTACAATGAGCAGTTCTTC
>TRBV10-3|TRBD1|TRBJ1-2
CATRTGTGYGYTF
TGTGCCACCAGGACCGGGACAGGCTATGGCTACACCTTC
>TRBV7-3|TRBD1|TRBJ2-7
CASSSGQGPYEQYF
TGTGCCAGCAGCTCCGGACAGGGCCCCTACGAGCAGTACTTC
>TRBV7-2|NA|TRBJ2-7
CASSLVQGSYEQYF
TGTGCCAGCAGCTTAGTTCAGGGCTCCTACGAGCAGTACTTC
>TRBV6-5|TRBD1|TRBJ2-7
CASRARDSSYEQYF
TGTGCCAGCAGAGCCCGGGACAGCAGCTACGAGCAGTACTTC
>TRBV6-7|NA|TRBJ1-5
CASSYPGHYSNQPQHF
TGTGCCAGCAGTTACCCCGGACATTATAGCAATCAGCCCCAGCATTTT
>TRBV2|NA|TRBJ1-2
CASSVGSIYTF
TGTGCCAGCAGTGTGGGCTCGATCTACACCTTC
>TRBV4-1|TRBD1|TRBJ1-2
CASSQAGTGGYGYTF
TGCGCCAGCAGCCAGGCCGGGACAGGCGGTTATGGCTACACCTTC
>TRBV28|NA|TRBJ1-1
CASRLGMNTEAFF
TGTGCCAGCAGACTAGGGATGAACACTGAAGCTTTCTTT
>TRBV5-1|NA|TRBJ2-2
CASSSQVIGGELFF
TGCGCCAGCAGCTCCCAGGTGATCGGCGGGGAGCTGTTTTTT
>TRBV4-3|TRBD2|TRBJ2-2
CASSQLSSGGTGELFF
TGCGCCAGCAGCCAGCTCTCCAGCGGGGGGACCGGGGAGCTGTTTTTT
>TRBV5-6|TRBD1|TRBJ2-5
CASSSQGSMTQYF
TGTGCCAGCAGCTCACAGGGGTCCATGACCCAGTACTTC
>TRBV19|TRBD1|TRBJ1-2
CASSPYQGAIDGYTF
TGTGCCAGTAGTCCCTATCAGGGGGCGATCGATGGCTACACCTTC
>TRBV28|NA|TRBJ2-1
CASSLGGASSYNEQFF
TGTGCCAGCAGTTTAGGAGGGGCAAGCTCCTACAATGAGCAGTTCTTC
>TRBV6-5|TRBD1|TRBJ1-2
CASSSYRGRGYGYTF
TGTGCCAGCAGTTCCTACAGGGGCCGGGGCTATGGCTACACCTTC
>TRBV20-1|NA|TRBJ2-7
CSAPRGVEQYF
TGCAGTGCGCCCCGCGGGGTCGAGCAGTACTTC
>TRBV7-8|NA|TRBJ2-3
CASSLVPADTQYF
TGTGCCAGCAGCTTAGTGCCGGCAGATACGCAGTATTTT
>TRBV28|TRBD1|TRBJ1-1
CAIRGAENTEAFF
TGTGCCATCAGGGGGGCGGAGAACACTGAAGCTTTCTTT
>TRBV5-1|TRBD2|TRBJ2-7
CASSLVAVAGPYEQYF
TGCGCCAGCAGCTTGGTCGCGGTAGCGGGGCCCTACGAGCAGTACTTC
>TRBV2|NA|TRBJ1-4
CASTVRMSEKLFF
TGTGCCAGCACGGTCAGGATGAGTGAAAAACTGTTTTTT
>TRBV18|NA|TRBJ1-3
CASSPPLISSGNTIYF
TGTGCCAGCTCACCACCGTTAATTAGCTCTGGAAACACCATATATTTT